Listed here are 21 T cell receptor beta chains from one sample, sequenced in a study of synovial regulatory T cells in juvenile arthritis. Only in-frame clones appear in the TCRdb table, and some are missing; sequencing was by immunoSEQ multiplex PCR. This specimen shows about 6,900 clones; the ten leading clones hold roughly 0.65%. Sequencing was carried out using Treg cells from blood. Subset in this sample: remaining (HLA-DR-negative) circulating blood Treg cells. Source of these receptors: a donor younger than 30 with juvenile idiopathic arthritis.

The J gene is TRBJ2-5, the V gene TRBV9; TCRdb indicates TRBD2, and absent DNA this call remains unverified. This CDR3 spans 16 amino acids. The record lacks a DNA sequence. Germline V gives CDR1 SGDLS, CDR2 YYNGEE. This CDR3 is CASSVSPGTREETQYF.

The chain links TRBV28 to TRBJ1-5. CDR3 length: 16 amino acids. No DNA is listed. From germline, CDR1 is MDHEN and CDR2 SYDVKM. The CDR3 spells CASSRGPVLWGQPQHF.

This rearrangement joins TRBV19 to TRBJ2-7; TCRdb's D call, TRBD1, is unchecked because there is no DNA. Germline CDR1 is LNHDA and CDR2 is SQIVND (reference sequence). This CDR3 spans 17 amino acids. DNA was not recorded. The CDR3 is CASSIYPPGQVNYEQYF.

The chain uses TRBV28 and TRBJ1-2; TCRdb lists TRBD1, though no DNA is available to test this call. Germline V gene sequence: CDR1 MDHEN, CDR2 SYDVKM. The CDR3 has 12 residues. Nucleotide data are not available. CDR3 loop: CASKWTGHGYTF.

The chain joins TRBV5-1 to TRBJ2-7; TCRdb's D gene call, TRBD2, goes unchecked for lack of DNA. CDR1 and CDR2 (germline): SGHRS, YFSETQ. This CDR3 region has 13 residues. DNA is not on record. The CDR3 sequence is CASIGTSGYEQYF.

This rearrangement joins TRBV6-5 to TRBJ1-2; the D call of TRBD1 rests on TCRdb alone, since no DNA is present to check it. The CDR3 has 15 residues. DNA for this receptor is not on file. The V gene's germline CDR1 is MNHEY and CDR2 SVGAGI. Here the CDR3 reads CASSYRDSISYGYTF.

The chain uses TRBV5-4 and TRBJ1-2. The CDR3 totals 14 residues. No nucleotide data were recorded. Germline assignment: CDR1 SGHNT and CDR2 YYREEE (reference sequence). The CDR3 protein is CASSQGPLNYGYTF.

The gene calls are TRBV6-6 and TRBJ1-2. The germline V gene encodes CDR1 MNHNY and CDR2 SVGAGI (reference sequence). The CDR3 totals 15 residues. Nucleotide data are not available. CDR3 in amino acids: CASSYWKGAEGGYTF.

V usage is TRBV10-3 and J usage is TRBJ1-3. Germline V gives CDR1 ENHRY, CDR2 SYGVKD. CDR3 length: 14 amino acids. The protein alone is recorded here. CDR3 region: CAISDLTEINTIYF.

The chain couples TRBV5-4 to TRBJ1-5; without DNA, the TCRdb call of TRBD1 cannot be checked. Germline V lookup: CDR1 SGHNT, CDR2 YYREEE (reference sequence). There are 16 residues in the CDR3. The entry carries no DNA sequence. This CDR3 is CASSLGGRGSNQPQHF. The full variable domain, completed using reference TRBV5-4 and TRBJ1-5, is ETGVTQSPTHLIKTRGQQVTLRCSSQSGHNTVSWYQQALGQGPQFIFQYYREEENGRGNFPPRFSGLQFPNYSSELNVNALELDDSALYLCASSLGGRGSNQPQHFGDGTRLSIL.

V is TRBV9 and J is TRBJ2-3; TCRdb lists TRBD1, though no DNA is available to test this call. Germline loops: CDR1 SGDLS, CDR2 YYNGEE. The CDR3 sequence is 15 residues long. The DNA sequence is not available. CDR3 in amino acids: CASSGVGQGEDTQYF.

This chain uses TRBV4-1 with TRBJ2-3; with no DNA, the TCRdb D assignment of TRBD2 cannot be verified. The CDR3 runs to 19 residues. Nucleotide data are not available. CDR1 is MGHRA and CDR2 is YSYEKL in the germline V gene. The CDR3 spells CASSRIPGLAGLSTDTQYF.

The J gene is TRBJ1-4, the V gene TRBV29-1. The CDR3 is 12 residues long. No DNA accompanies this entry. The germline gives CDR1 SQVTM, CDR2 ANQGSEA. CDR3 protein: CSIRDTNEKLFF.

The chain carries TRBV29-1 and TRBJ2-1; checking the TCRdb D call of TRBD2 is not possible without DNA. Germline V gene data show CDR1 as SQVTM and CDR2 as ANQGSEA. The CDR3 length is 14 residues. No DNA sequence was recorded. CDR3 amino acids: CSVETDSGISEQFF.

The genes are TRBV6-5 and TRBJ1-2; the D call from TCRdb, TRBD1, cannot be confirmed without DNA. The CDR3 runs 15 residues. The DNA sequence is not available. The V gene's germline CDR1 is MNHEY and CDR2 SVGAGI. The CDR3 region is CASTLAGTGDGGYTF.

Its frequency marks this clone as medium-sized. The genes are TRBV7-9 and TRBJ1-6; TCRdb outputs TRBD1, but without DNA this stays unchecked. This CDR3 is built from 15 residues. The DNA is unrecorded. In germline, CDR1 is SEHNR, CDR2 FQNEAQ (reference sequence). CDR3 amino acids: CASSLYSGIGSPLHF. The full variable domain, its missing parts supplied by reference TRBV7-9 and TRBJ1-6, is DTGVSQNPRHKITKRGQNVTFRCDPISEHNRLYWYRQTLGQGPEFLTYFQNEAQLEKSRLLSDRFSAERPKGSFSTLEIQRTEQGDSAMYLCASSLYSGIGSPLHFGNGTRLTVT.

The genes are TRBV11-2 and TRBJ1-2. Germline assignment: CDR1 SGHAT and CDR2 FQNNGV. The CDR3 is 15 residues long. No DNA is given. The CDR3 here is CASSLEGALAYGYTF.

The chain couples TRBV18 to TRBJ2-3; there is no DNA to check the TCRdb D call of TRBD1. The length of the CDR3 is 16 residues. The record lacks a DNA sequence. Germline lookup yields CDR1 KGHSH and CDR2 LQKENI. This CDR3 reads CASSPQIAASTDTQYF. Variable domain in full (rest from reference TRBV18 and TRBJ2-3): NAGVMQNPRHLVRRRGQEARLRCSPMKGHSHVYWYRQLPEEGLKFMVYLQKENIIDESGMPKERFSAEFPKEGPSILRIQQVVRGDSAAYFCASSPQIAASTDTQYFGPGTRLTVL.

V is TRBV18 and J is TRBJ1-1; TCRdb's assignment of TRBD1 cannot be checked, as there is no DNA. The CDR3 is 15 residues long. No DNA appears here. Per germline, CDR1 KGHSH and CDR2 LQKENI. The CDR3 protein is CASSQFSGFNTEAFF.

The V gene is TRBV6-6, the J gene TRBJ1-1. The CDR3 runs 13 residues. No DNA was logged. Per germline, CDR1 MNHNY and CDR2 SVGAGI (reference sequence). This CDR3 reads CASRMGPSQAAFF.

The chain has TRBV7-9 and TRBJ2-1; TCRdb selects TRBD2, and the lack of DNA leaves this call unchecked. The CDR3 runs 19 residues. This entry has no DNA. Germline V gives CDR1 SEHNR, CDR2 FQNEAQ (reference sequence). The CDR3 sequence is CASSLRGQGGSGRRNEQFF.